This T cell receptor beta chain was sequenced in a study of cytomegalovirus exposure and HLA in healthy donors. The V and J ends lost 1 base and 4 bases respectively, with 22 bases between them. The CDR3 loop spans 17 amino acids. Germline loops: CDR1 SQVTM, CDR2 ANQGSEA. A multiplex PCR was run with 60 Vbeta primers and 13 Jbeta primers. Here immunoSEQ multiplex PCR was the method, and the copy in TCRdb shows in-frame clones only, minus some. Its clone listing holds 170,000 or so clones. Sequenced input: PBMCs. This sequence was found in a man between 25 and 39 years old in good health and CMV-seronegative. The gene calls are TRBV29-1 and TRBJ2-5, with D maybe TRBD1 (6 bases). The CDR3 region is CSVEGGATGRKGETQYF. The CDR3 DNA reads TGCAGCGTTGAAGGAGGGGCGACAGGAAGAAAGGGAGAGACCCAGTACTTC.